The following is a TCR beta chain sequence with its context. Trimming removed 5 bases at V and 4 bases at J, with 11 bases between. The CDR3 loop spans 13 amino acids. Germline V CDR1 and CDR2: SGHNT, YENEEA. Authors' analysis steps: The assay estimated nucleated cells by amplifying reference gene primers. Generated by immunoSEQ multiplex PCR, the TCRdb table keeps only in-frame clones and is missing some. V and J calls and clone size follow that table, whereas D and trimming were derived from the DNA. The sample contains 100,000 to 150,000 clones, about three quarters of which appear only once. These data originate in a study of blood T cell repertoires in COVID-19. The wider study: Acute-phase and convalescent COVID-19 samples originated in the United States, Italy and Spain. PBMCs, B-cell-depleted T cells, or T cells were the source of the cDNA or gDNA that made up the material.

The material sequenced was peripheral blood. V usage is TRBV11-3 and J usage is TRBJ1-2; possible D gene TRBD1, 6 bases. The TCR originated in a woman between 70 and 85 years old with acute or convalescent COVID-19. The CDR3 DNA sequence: TGTGCCAGCAGCCACAGGGAGGGCTATGGCTACACCTTC. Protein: CASSHREGYGYTF. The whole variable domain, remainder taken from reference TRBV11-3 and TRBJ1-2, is EAGVVQSPRYKIIEKKQPVAFWCNPISGHNTLYWYLQNLGQGPELLIRYENEEAVDDSQLPKDRFSAERLKGVDSTLKIQPAELGDSAVYLCASSHREGYGYTFGSGTRLTVV.